Presented here are 23 T cell receptor beta chains from one specimen sequenced in a study of post-analysis software for immune sequencing data. Their antigens remain unidentified. Every TCR beta cDNA library bore unique molecular identifiers. TCRdb re-analysed the PCR reads in MiXCR, keeping a single row per CDR3 protein. The table records about 190,000 distinct CDR3 sequences, around 30% of them present only once. Findings and limits, study-wide: Relative to controls, patients had 4 or 5 TRBV segments at higher frequency, with TRBV5-6, TRBV5-1 and TRBV20-1 among these.

The sequencing sample was made of blood. The receptor source for this set is a girl aged 2-17 years with multiple sclerosis.

There are many counts of this clonotype. The rearrangement links TRBV20-1 to TRBJ2-7; maybe TRBD2 (6 bases). Germline loops: CDR1 DFQATT, CDR2 SNEGSKA (reference sequence). The CDR3 is made up of 14 amino acids. The germline V and J ends were trimmed by 8 bases and 0 bases, with 17 bases remaining between them. CDR3 loop: CSWWMAGSSYEQYF. CDR3 nucleotide sequence: TGCAGTTGGTGGATGGCGGGAAGCTCCTACGAGCAGTACTTC.

The chain carries TRBV7-9 and TRBJ2-1, with TRBD1 identical over 7 bases. Trimming took 5 bases from V and 8 from J; bases not matched to a gene: 12. The CDR3 runs 15 residues. The V gene's germline CDR1 is SEHNR and CDR2 FQNEAQ (reference sequence). This CDR3 is CASSQGTAATDEQFF. In DNA, the CDR3 is TGTGCCAGCAGCCAAGGGACAGCAGCGACCGATGAGCAGTTCTTC.

This clonotype appeared a few times. The J gene is TRBJ1-2, the V gene TRBV20-1; no firm D call. The V and J ends lost 6 bases and 2 bases respectively, with 13 bases between them. This CDR3 is 13 amino acids long. Germline lookup yields CDR1 DFQATT and CDR2 SNEGSKA (reference sequence). The CDR3 DNA reads as TGCAGTGCGCAACCAATTAGCAACTATGGCTACACCTTC. Translated, it gives CSAQPISNYGYTF.

As to this clonotype: Germline is not matched at one junction end, which may reflect a read error. The V and J genes are TRBV20-1 and TRBJ2-1; TRBD2 matches 8 bases. Per the germline V gene, CDR1 is DFQATT and CDR2 is SNEGSKA (reference sequence). The length of the CDR3 is 15 residues. The CDR3 DNA follows: TGCGGTGCTAGAGATCGGGGGGGCGCGTATAATGAGCAGTTCTTC. Translating gives CGARDRGGAYNEQFF.

This clonotype was picked up many times. The rearrangement joins TRBV7-9 to TRBJ2-7, with D tentatively TRBD1 or TRBD2 (7 bases each). Germline values: CDR1 SEHNR, CDR2 FQNEAQ (reference sequence). This CDR3 spans 15 amino acids. Trimming took 1 base from V and 4 from J, leaving 14 bases between them. CDR3 residues: CASSLGEGAQYEQYF. As DNA, the CDR3 is TGTGCCAGCAGCTTAGGGGAGGGGGCCCAATACGAGCAGTACTTC.

This clonotype came up many times. This chain joins TRBV6-2 or TRBV6-3 and TRBJ2-4; perhaps TRBD2 as D (7 bases). Germline loops: CDR1 MNHEY, CDR2 SVGEGT. V was shortened by 7 bases and J by 8 bases, with 18 bases between the two germline ends. There are 14 residues in the CDR3. The CDR3 loop reads CASTPRRGGDIQYF. As DNA, the CDR3 is TGTGCCAGCACCCCCAGGAGGGGGGGGGACATTCAGTACTTC.

This clonotype was recorded a few times. The chain couples TRBV14 to TRBJ2-5, with a weak D call TRBD1 (5 bases). The CDR3 spans 14 residues. Germline V gene sequence: CDR1 SGHDN, CDR2 FVKESK. Deletions cut 0 bases from V and 4 bases from J, with 9 bases between. DNA for the CDR3: TGTGCCAGCAGCCAAGATTATCAGGGAGAGACCCAGTACTTC. It encodes CASSQDYQGETQYF.

V is TRBV5-1 and J is TRBJ2-3; 9 nucleotides agree with TRBD2. Per germline, CDR1 SGHRS and CDR2 YFSETQ. Trimming removed 2 bases from V and 3 bases from J; junction bases left unmatched: 4. The CDR3 consists of 15 residues. CDR3 bases: TGCGCCAGCAGCTTTAGCGGGGGTCGGACAGATACGCAGTATTTT. This gives the protein CASSFSGGRTDTQYF.

About this clonotype: Since a much larger clone is just one base distant, this may be a read error. The V and J genes are TRBV18 and TRBJ2-5; D ambiguous. The CDR3 is made up of 13 amino acids. CDR1 and CDR2 from the germline V gene are KGHSH and LQKENI. The chain's CDR3 is CTSSPRGTETQYF. Here the CDR3 DNA reads TGTACCAGCTCACCGCGAGGTACGGAGACCCAGTACTTC.

The V gene is TRBV5-5, the J gene TRBJ2-7; either TRBD1 or TRBD2 may fit D (5 bases each). CDR3 size: 13 residues. Trimming removed 2 bases from V and 6 bases from J, with 12 bases in between. CDR1 and CDR2 (germline): SGHKS, YYEKEE (reference sequence). This CDR3 reads CASSLVQRGEQYF. In nucleotides, the CDR3 is TGTGCCAGCAGCTTAGTGCAGAGGGGCGAGCAGTACTTC.

This clonotype has a handful of counts. The rearrangement links TRBV5-5 to TRBJ1-2, with D perhaps TRBD1 (5 bases). The germline V gene has CDR1 SGHKS and CDR2 YYEKEE (reference sequence). V was shortened by 4 bases and J by 5 bases, with 15 bases between the two germline ends. The CDR3 loop spans 14 amino acids. CDR3 nucleotide sequence: TGTGCCAGCAGCCGAATGGGGCAGAGTTATGGCTACACCTTC. This translates into CASSRMGQSYGYTF.

The chain joins TRBV7-9 to TRBJ2-3; a weak D match, TRBD1 (5 bases). The CDR3 loop spans 15 amino acids. The germline CDR1 and CDR2 sequences are SEHNR and FQNEAQ (reference sequence). V lost 5 bases, J lost 0 bases, and 12 bases lay in between. CDR3 amino acids: CASSVDTLSTDTQYF. The CDR3 DNA sequence: TGTGCCAGCAGCGTGGACACCCTTAGCACAGATACGCAGTATTTT.

This clonotype was observed a few times. The chain uses TRBV7-2 and TRBJ2-5, with 7 bases fitting TRBD1. The J segment lost 12 bases and the V segment lost 5 bases, leaving 12 bases of the junction unmatched. CDR3 length: 13 residues. Germline V lookup: CDR1 SGHTA, CDR2 FQGNSA. This CDR3 reads CASSPATRQGKYF. For the CDR3, the DNA is TGTGCCAGCAGCCCCGCAACCCGACAGGGCAAGTACTTC.

The chain joins TRBV7-2 to TRBJ2-1, with D uncertain. The CDR3 runs to 13 residues. Trimming removed 0 bases at V and 5 bases at J, with 5 bases between. Looked up from germline, CDR1 is SGHTA and CDR2 is FQGNSA. CDR3 DNA: TGTGCCAGCAGCTTAGCCCCCAACAATGAGCAGTTCTTC. It specifies CASSLAPNNEQFF.

This clonotype was picked up a small number of times. The genes are TRBV13 and TRBJ1-1; D gene ambiguous. V lost 0 bases, J lost 4 bases, and 6 bases lay in between. This CDR3 comprises 13 residues. Germline lookup yields CDR1 PRHDT and CDR2 FYEKMQ (reference sequence). The CDR3 region is CASSLGGITEAFF. The CDR3, as DNA: TGTGCCAGCAGCTTAGGGGGGATCACTGAAGCTTTCTTT.

This sequence joins TRBV27 and TRBJ1-1, with D perhaps matching TRBD1 (6 bases). Germline V gene data show CDR1 as MNHEY and CDR2 as SMNVEV (reference sequence). This CDR3 region has 14 residues. V was trimmed by 2 bases and J by 4 bases, leaving 11 bases between them. This CDR3 reads CASSLQGFRTEAFF. Written as DNA, the CDR3 is TGTGCCAGCAGTTTACAGGGGTTCCGCACTGAAGCTTTCTTT.

Many counts were recorded for this clonotype. The chain links TRBV29-1 to TRBJ2-3; 9 bases align to TRBD1. The length of the CDR3 is 13 residues. V shed 6 bases, J shed 4 bases, and the junction held 5 bases outside the gene matches. Germline V gene data show CDR1 as SQVTM and CDR2 as ANQGSEA. CDR3 nucleotides: TGCAGCGTCAGCTGGACAGGGGCAGATACGCAGTATTTT. It specifies CSVSWTGADTQYF.

CDR3 in DNA: TGCAGTGCTAGAGAGGAGACTATAAAAGAGACCCAGTACTTC. This codes for CSAREETIKETQYF. The gene calls are TRBV20-1 and TRBJ2-5; possibly TRBD2 for D (5 bases). Germline loops: CDR1 DFQATT, CDR2 SNEGSKA (reference sequence). The CDR3 is 14 amino acids. Trimming took off 0 bases at V and 3 bases at J, with 11 bases between the two ends.

This clonotype was observed many times. J is TRBJ2-1 and V is TRBV4-1; D may be TRBD2 (6 bases). The germline V and J ends were trimmed by 1 base and 10 bases, with 14 bases remaining between them. The V gene's germline CDR1 is MGHRA and CDR2 YSYEKL. This CDR3 region has 14 residues. The CDR3 sequence: CASSQVAGSGEQFF. CDR3 DNA sequence: TGCGCCAGCAGCCAAGTTGCGGGATCAGGCGAGCAGTTCTTC.

This clonotype was recorded many times. The gene calls are TRBV12-5 and TRBJ1-2; 7 positions agree with TRBD1. Losses at the gene ends were 6 bases for V and 12 bases for J; bases not matched to a gene: 10. CDR3 length: 12 residues. Germline CDR1 and CDR2: LGHNT and FRNRAP. The CDR3 here is CASGPGTALDTF. The CDR3 DNA is TGTGCTAGTGGGCCCGGGACAGCCCTTGACACCTTC. Supplemented by reference TRBV12-5 and TRBJ1-2, the full variable domain reads DARVTQTPRHKVTEMGQEVTMRCQPILGHNTVFWYRQTMMQGLELLAYFRNRAPLDDSGMPKDRFSAEMPDATLATLKIQPSEPRDSAVYFCASGPGTALDTFGSGTRLTVV.

This clonotype turned up a few times. This chain links TRBV12-3 or TRBV12-4 with TRBJ2-5; 9 nucleotides agree with TRBD1. The CDR3 is 18 residues long. The V segment lost 6 bases and the J segment 5 bases; nucleotides outside the gene matches: 19. Here the CDR3 reads CASRHKNPPGQGGETQYF. CDR3 in DNA: TGTGCCAGCAGACATAAAAACCCACCGGGACAGGGAGGGGAGACCCAGTACTTC.

Ten or more counts support this clonotype. This chain joins TRBV29-1 and TRBJ2-5, with TRBD2 as a possible D gene (6 bases). The V gene lost 4 bases and the J gene lost 2 bases, with 17 bases spanning the gap. CDR1 and CDR2 (germline): SQVTM, ANQGSEA. This CDR3 spans 15 amino acids. The CDR3 nucleotides are TGCAGCGTTGTAAGAATGTGGGGGGATCAAGAGACCCAGTACTTC. It yields the protein CSVVRMWGDQETQYF. The full variable domain, completed using reference TRBV29-1 and TRBJ2-5, is SAVISQKPSRDICQRGTSLTIQCQVDSQVTMMFWYRQQPGQSLTLIATANQGSEATYESGFVIDKFPISRPNLTFSTLTVSNMSPEDSSIYLCSVVRMWGDQETQYFGPGTRLLVL.

V is TRBV12-3 or TRBV12-4 and J is TRBJ1-1, with 9 bases matching TRBD1. The J segment lost 3 bases and the V segment lost 5 bases, leaving 7 bases of the junction unmatched. The length of the CDR3 is 15 residues. CDR3 residues: CASSPPGTGYTEAFF. For the CDR3, the DNA is TGTGCCAGCAGTCCACCCGGGACAGGGTACACTGAAGCTTTCTTT.